This T cell receptor beta chain came from a study of T cells in Graves' hyperthyroidism and ophthalmopathy (dated by TCRdb to the late 2010s). Regarding the complete study: Peripheral blood samples were taken at initial diagnosis, before any treatment was given. To identify distinguishing TCR V-J signatures, a discovery cohort of about a hundred patients was used, comprising roughly 45 with Graves' ophthalmopathy and around 60 with stable Graves' hyperthyroidism. Whether ophthalmopathy could be predicted prospectively was tested in an independent validation cohort made up of 18 to 20 hyperthyroidism patients plus 17 patients who later progressed to ophthalmopathy. The 100 or so discovery patients were randomly divided into training and test sets at a 7:3 ratio. Thyroid tissue and blood T-cell repertoires from about six Graves' hyperthyroidism patients were also compared in the study. Once sampling was done, hyperthyroidism patients were given methimazole at a starting dose of 30 mg daily, whereas ophthalmopathy patients were given high-dose intravenous methylprednisolone. The paper reports TCR Vbeta CDR3 sequencing of over 120 peripheral blood samples: 40 to 45 ophthalmopathy, under 80 hyperthyroidism and around 17 progressor patients.

Amplification of TCR beta CDR3 regions was carried out from RNA transcripts. For the first round of RT-PCR on the TCR CDR3, the HTBI primer set was used together with the Qiagen OneStep RT-PCR kit. Libraries were constructed in a second round of multiplex PCR, after which size selection and purification were performed. Sequencing of the libraries was done on an Illumina HiSeq2000 using paired-end 100 bp reads. As for the authors' bioinformatics: Raw data were processed with SOAPnuke, discarding reads with adapters, uncalled bases, mean Phred below 15, or no exact constant-primer or identifier match. COPE v1.2.5 was used to merge high-quality paired reads, and clonotypes were defined as unique nucleotide sequences. Clonotypes were aligned to IMGT TRBV, TRBD and TRBJ reference segments using MiTCR v1.1. Analysis was restricted to V-J combinations with a frequency above 0.0001, which covered roughly 99% of repertoires. The TCS score was defined as the ratio of F50 (clonal expansion) to E x V (chaos), calculated using BLOSUM62-based TCRdist between CDR3 peptides within each V-J. Welch's t-statistics and random forest reduced fewer than 600 V-J features to roughly 13, which were used in a naive Bayes classifier (R e1071). TCRdb ran its own pipeline on the public reads, namely fastp trimming at Q25 and MiXCR clone calling, and kept in-frame beta chains. Rows are combined by CDR3 protein, so each entry shows the most common genes and DNA. TCRdb, rather than the study authors, made the V and J calls. The table for this sample lists roughly 500,000 distinct CDR3 sequences; approximately 15% of them were counted only once. The ten largest clones add up to under 7% of the sample.

On this clonotype itself: Its antigen remains undetermined. No base-level quality is on record; no much larger clone is a single base apart.

What the research found in general, with its limitations: A 13 V-J signature model separated ophthalmopathy from stable hyperthyroidism, with 87.88% sensitivity and around 84% specificity in cross-validation and 80%/75% in testing. In validation, the model predicted progression to ophthalmopathy a median of roughly six months before onset, with roughly 70% sensitivity and about 72% specificity. No statistical method was used to set the sample size in advance, and investigators knew the group allocation. Most expanded thyroid clonotypes (frequency above 0.001) were also detected in blood, a finding suggesting that blood repertoires may reflect thyroid immune responses.

Taken from the germline V gene (reference sequence), the CDR1 and CDR2 loops are DFQATT and SNEGSKA. From cysteine to phenylalanine, the CDR3 is 16 amino acids long. The kept DNA is CDR3 alone, 48 bases in frame from the first base. A distance of 20 bases separates the germline ends of V and J, which lose 6 bases and 2 bases respectively. Hyperthyroidism patients were newly diagnosed, had a disease duration of under 2 months, and were aged 18 to 65 years. Exclusion was applied to patients with uncontrolled infections, other autoimmune diseases, pregnancy or lactation. Diagnoses were established on the basis of clinical symptoms, serum thyroxine and TRAb, thyroid ultrasound, and orbital computed tomography. For progressor patients, blood was drawn at the first diagnosis of hyperthyroidism, before any ophthalmopathy symptoms had appeared. Ficoll-Paque density gradient centrifugation was used to isolate PBMCs from 8.5 to 10 ml of fresh peripheral blood. Progressor patients were defined as those initially diagnosed with Graves' hyperthyroidism in whom ophthalmopathy developed during follow-up. Trizol reagent was used to extract total RNA, and RNA quality was then checked on an Agilent 2100 Bioanalyzer.

Sequencing was done on a sample of blood. In this chain, TRBV20-1 is recombined with TRBJ2-1; TRBD2 is perhaps the D gene, given 6 matching bases. The clonotype comes from a woman aged 30 to 39 with Graves' hyperthyroidism that later progressed to Graves' ophthalmopathy. In nucleotides, the sequence is TGCAGTGCCCCGAAGATGGGGGGTAGGACCTACAATGAGCAGTTCTTC. The resulting protein is CSAPKMGGRTYNEQFF.